Shown below are 26 T cell receptor beta chains from a single sample sequenced in a study of regulatory T cells in long-lasting Graves disease. CDR3-region Arm-PCR and iRepertoire HTBI primers produced the TCR beta libraries. MiXCR, run by TCRdb on the multiplex PCR reads, gives a single entry per CDR3 protein. The sample lists 500,000 or so distinct CDR3 sequences, around 16% seen once, with over 9% in the top ten. The time point is: newly diagnosed GD, antithyroid drugs for less than 3 months. RNA extracted from PBMCs served as the sequencing template. This sample was also put to use in a study of T cells in Graves' hyperthyroidism and ophthalmopathy.

The specimen comprised peripheral blood mononuclear cells (PBMCs), sampled at new diagnosis, from a patient treated with antithyroid drugs. The receptors were gathered from a man in his forties with Graves disease.

This clonotype was seen ten or more times. This sequence joins TRBV6-2 or TRBV6-3 and TRBJ2-5; 11 nucleotides agree with TRBD2. Germline CDR1 MNHEY, CDR2 SVGEGT. There are 16 residues in the CDR3. Unmatched junction bases numbered 10, after V lost 5 bases and J lost 5 bases. Here the CDR3 DNA reads TGTGCCAGCAGTGAATATATAGCGGGAGGGATGGAGACCCAGTACTTC. Its translation: CASSEYIAGGMETQYF.

Only a few counts were recorded for this clonotype. This may stem from a read error, because a much larger clone lies one nucleotide away. This rearrangement joins TRBV11-2 to TRBJ2-7, with no clear D. Trimming pared 4 bases from V and 7 bases from J, leaving 17 bases between. Germline V lookup: CDR1 SGHAT, CDR2 FQNNGV. This CDR3 is 14 amino acids long. The CDR3 here is CASSSRSSYNEQYF. CDR3 coding DNA: TGTGCCAGCAGCTCGAGAAGCTCCTACAATGAGCAGTACTTC.

This clonotype was recorded many times. The junction does not match germline at one end; this may be a read error. The V gene is TRBV18, the J gene TRBJ1-2, with D possibly matching TRBD1 (5 bases). This CDR3 has 14 amino acids. The germline V gene has CDR1 KGHSH and CDR2 LQKENI. CDR3 in amino acids: CASSPSGGDYGYTF. Written as DNA, the CDR3 is TGCGCCAGCAGCCCTTCCGGGGGAGACTATGGCTACACCTTC.

Comment on this clonotype: A read error is possible here, since a much larger clone lies one base away. The CDR3 region has the DNA TGTGCCAGCAGCGTCAGGGGGCCGGGCACTGAAGCTTCCTTT. Its translation: CASSVRGPGTEASF. The chain employs TRBV3-1 and TRBJ1-1, with 8 bases lining up with TRBD1. Germline V gene data show CDR1 as LGHDT and CDR2 as YNNKEL (reference sequence). This CDR3 is built from 14 residues.

This clonotype has a handful of counts. J is TRBJ2-7 and V is TRBV20-1; D is tentatively TRBD1 or TRBD2 (5 bases each). CDR1 DFQATT and CDR2 SNEGSKA come from the germline V gene (reference sequence). The germline V and J ends were trimmed by 3 bases and 0 bases, with 15 bases remaining between them. This CDR3 comprises 15 residues. The CDR3 loop reads CSASGQGGSSYEQYF. Written as DNA, the CDR3 is TGCAGTGCTAGCGGTCAGGGCGGGTCCTCCTACGAGCAGTACTTC.

This clonotype has only a few counts. This chain joins TRBV30 and TRBJ2-2; the D gene is possibly TRBD1 (6 bases). Germline V lookup: CDR1 GTSNPN, CDR2 SVGIG (reference sequence). The V end was cut by 3 bases, the J end by 8 bases, with 10 bases between. The CDR3 extends over 12 amino acids. CDR3 nucleotide sequence: TGTGCCTGGAGGGGGGCTCCAGGGGAGCTGTTTTTT. Translation: CAWRGAPGELFF.

This clonotype was seen many times. The V and J genes are TRBV5-1 and TRBJ2-1; 8 bases agree with TRBD2. CDR1 SGHRS and CDR2 YFSETQ come from the germline V gene. The CDR3 sequence is 16 residues long. The ends lost 6 bases at V and 5 bases at J; junction bases unmatched: 13. CDR3 nucleotides: TGCGCCAGCAAAATGTTCCCGGGACTAGTCGACAATGAGCAGTTCTTC. Amino acids: CASKMFPGLVDNEQFF.

In its sample, this clonotype was seen many times. This rearrangement joins TRBV6-2 or TRBV6-3 to TRBJ2-3, with 7 positions matching TRBD1. V lost 0 bases, J lost 1 base, and 7 bases stayed unmatched. The germline V gene has CDR1 MNHEY and CDR2 SVGEGT. The CDR3 totals 17 residues. The CDR3 sequence: CASSYSPRGPGTDTQYF. The CDR3 bases are TGTGCCAGCAGTTACTCCCCGAGGGGGCCAGGCACAGATACGCAGTATTTT.

For this clonotype: This may be a read error, as it is one base from a much larger clone. The CDR3 DNA reads TGTGCCAGCAGCTCTATATATACGCAGTATTTT. Protein sequence: CASSSIYTQYF. The chain has TRBV12-3 or TRBV12-4 and TRBJ2-3, with D unclear. V dropped 6 bases and J dropped 7 bases, with 8 bases sitting between them. The CDR3 contains 11 residues.

On this clonotype: This may come from a read error, since a much larger clone is one base off. The chain is built from TRBV5-1 and TRBJ2-2; 7 positions agree with TRBD1. Germline V CDR1 and CDR2: SGHRS, YFSETQ. CDR3 length: 16 amino acids. CDR3 DNA: TGCGCCAGCGGCTTAGGACAGGCGACGAACACCGGGGAGCTGTTTTTT. Translated: CASGLGQATNTGELFF.

This clonotype was picked up a small number of times. The rearrangement joins TRBV7-2 to TRBJ2-1; 10 positions match TRBD1. The CDR3 runs 15 residues. Germline CDR1 reads SGHTA; CDR2 reads FQGNSA. V trimming: 5 bases; J trimming: 5 bases; junction bases outside the gene matches: 6. The chain's CDR3 is CASSPDRGANNEQFF. In nucleotides, the CDR3 is TGTGCCAGCAGCCCGGACAGGGGGGCTAACAATGAGCAGTTCTTC. Based on the CDR3 plus reference TRBV7-2 and TRBJ2-1, the full variable domain is GAGVSQSPSNKVTEKGKDVELRCDPISGHTALYWYRQSLGQGLEFLIYFQGNSAPDKSGLPSDRFSAERTGGSVSTLTIQRTQQEDSAVYLCASSPDRGANNEQFFGPGTRLTVL.

There are many counts of this clonotype. In DNA form, the CDR3 reads TGTGCCACCAGTGATCCAAGCGGGGCCTCCTACAATGAGCAGTTCTTC. Protein product: CATSDPSGASYNEQFF. This chain connects TRBV24-1 to TRBJ2-1, with 7 bases lining up with TRBD2. J was trimmed by 0 bases and V by 3 bases; bases with no gene match: 4. The CDR3 length is 16 residues. Looked up from germline, CDR1 is KGHDR and CDR2 is SFDVKD.

J is TRBJ1-5 and V is TRBV12-3 or TRBV12-4, with 9 bases identical to TRBD1. V shed 6 bases, J shed 8 bases, and the junction held 11 bases outside the gene matches. CDR3 length: 15 amino acids. CDR3 nucleotide sequence: TGTGCCAGCAGAACCGGGACAGGGATAGAGAAGCCCCAGCATTTT. The encoded protein is CASRTGTGIEKPQHF.

Turning to this clonotype: A read error is possible here, since a much larger clone lies one base away. As the CDR3 is not closed by the conserved phenylalanine or tryptophan, this likely results from a read error. The chain couples TRBV12-5 to TRBJ2-5; D is perhaps TRBD1 or TRBD2 (5 bases each). This CDR3 has 14 residues. Germline V CDR1 and CDR2: LGHNT, FRNRAP. The CDR3 DNA follows: TGTGCTAGCGCCGCCCCCGGGACGCAAGGGACCCAGTACCTC. Translated, it gives CASAAPGTQGTQYL.

This clonotype was detected many times. The chain joins TRBV11-2 to TRBJ1-3; D not certain. The V end lost 5 bases, the J end lost 0 bases, and 8 bases lay between the germline ends. Germline V CDR1 and CDR2: SGHAT, FQNNGV. The CDR3 loop spans 14 amino acids. In nucleotides, the CDR3 is TGTGCCAGCAGCCCACAAAGCTCTGGAAACACCATATATTTT. Amino acids: CASSPQSSGNTIYF. Full variable domain (rest looked up from reference TRBV11-2 and TRBJ1-3): EAGVAQSPRYKIIEKRQSVAFWCNPISGHATLYWYQQILGQGPKLLIQFQNNGVVDDSQLPKDRFSAERLKGVDSTLKIQPAKLEDSAVYLCASSPQSSGNTIYFGEGSWLTVV.

This clonotype was detected ten times or more. The V and J genes are TRBV28 and TRBJ1-1; maybe TRBD1 (5 bases). The germline gives CDR1 MDHEN, CDR2 SYDVKM. V lost 7 bases and J 1 base, leaving 7 bases between the germline ends. The CDR3 totals 12 residues. CDR3 sequence reads: CASTTGNTEAFF. DNA of the CDR3: TGTGCCAGCACCACAGGGAACACTGAAGCTTTCTTT.

J is TRBJ2-6 and V is TRBV19; no firm D call. Looked up from germline, CDR1 is LNHDA and CDR2 is SQIVND (reference sequence). This CDR3 is built from 14 residues. V was shortened by 5 bases and J by 2 bases, with 7 bases between the two germline ends. CDR3 amino acids: CASSPSTGANVLTF. The CDR3 region has the DNA TGTGCCAGTAGTCCCAGTACTGGGGCCAACGTCCTGACTTTC.

This clonotype was counted many times. The genes are TRBV28 and TRBJ1-5, with D perhaps matching TRBD1 (6 bases). Germline V lookup: CDR1 MDHEN, CDR2 SYDVKM. The CDR3 contains 14 residues. This CDR3 reads CASRQDLRNQPQHF. In DNA, the CDR3 is TGTGCGAGCCGACAGGATCTCCGTAATCAGCCCCAGCATTTT.

Notes on this clonotype: The junction departs from germline at one end; a sequencing error may be responsible. The chain is built from TRBV24-1 and TRBJ1-5; D unresolved. The CDR3 runs to 13 residues. Germline assignment: CDR1 KGHDR and CDR2 SFDVKD. CDR3 loop: CAASRRGNQPQHF. The CDR3 region has the DNA TGTGCCGCCAGCAGGAGGGGCAATCAGCCCCAGCATTTT.

This clonotype has a handful of counts. V usage is TRBV7-9 and J usage is TRBJ2-1; 7 positions agree with TRBD2. This CDR3 has 14 amino acids. The J segment lost 12 bases and the V segment lost 7 bases, leaving 15 bases of the junction unmatched. The germline gives CDR1 SEHNR, CDR2 FQNEAQ (reference sequence). In DNA, the CDR3 is TGTGCCAGCACCCCTAGCGGACCATCATGGGGGCAGTTCTTC. Its protein product is CASTPSGPSWGQFF.

The table lists this clonotype with a few counts. The chain joins TRBV24-1 to TRBJ2-2; 7 bases are a match to TRBD1. The V gene's germline CDR1 is KGHDR and CDR2 SFDVKD. This CDR3 spans 15 amino acids. J lost 8 bases, V lost 5 bases, and 10 bases had no gene match. In DNA, the CDR3 is TGTGCCACCAGTGCCCTATCGAGGGGGCGAGGGGAGCTGTTTTTT. It yields the protein CATSALSRGRGELFF.

This clonotype was observed at least ten times. This chain uses TRBV5-6 with TRBJ2-5; 9 bases are a match to TRBD1. The CDR3 runs to 14 residues. The V gene's germline CDR1 is SGHDT and CDR2 YYEEEE. V was clipped by 2 bases and J by 4 bases; unmatched bases: 3. The CDR3 bases are TGTGCCAGCAGCTTAGTGGACAGGGGAGAGACCCAGTACTTC. Protein sequence: CASSLVDRGETQYF.

In this sample, this clonotype turned up a few times. The rearrangement links TRBV9 to TRBJ2-7, with 11 bases fitting TRBD2. The CDR3 sequence is 18 residues long. The V segment lost 0 bases and the J segment 1 base; nucleotides outside the gene matches: 9. Germline V gene lookup returns CDR1 SGDLS and CDR2 YYNGEE. This CDR3 reads CASSVGVAGGPGSYEQYF. The CDR3 nucleotides read TGTGCCAGCAGCGTAGGGGTAGCGGGAGGGCCTGGATCCTACGAGCAGTACTTC.

There are a few counts of this clonotype. The chain has TRBV20-1 and TRBJ2-1; 13 bases map to TRBD2. The CDR3 consists of 16 residues. The V and J ends lost 0 bases and 10 bases, in that order; junction bases with no gene match: 9. Germline CDR1 reads DFQATT; CDR2 reads SNEGSKA (reference sequence). The CDR3 DNA reads as TGCAGTGCTAGAGATTCTGGGACTAGCGGGAATAAGGAGCAGTTCTTC. As protein: CSARDSGTSGNKEQFF.

At least ten counts were recorded for this clonotype. The chain has TRBV28 and TRBJ2-3, with D perhaps being TRBD1 or TRBD2 (5 bases each). CDR1 is MDHEN, CDR2 SYDVKM, per germline. V was trimmed by 1 base and J by 3 bases, leaving 11 bases between them. The CDR3 is 15 residues long. DNA for the CDR3: TGTGCCAGCAGTTTATTGCGAGAGGGGACAGATACGCAGTATTTT. Translation: CASSLLREGTDTQYF.

This clonotype was counted at least ten times. The rearrangement links TRBV30 to TRBJ2-5; a possible D gene is TRBD1 (5 bases). From germline, CDR1 is GTSNPN and CDR2 SVGIG (reference sequence). Trimming shortened V by 0 bases and J by 0 bases, and 11 bases separated the two germline ends. The CDR3 totals 15 residues. CDR3 nucleotides: TGTGCCTGGAGTGTAACCGCAGGGAACCAAGAGACCCAGTACTTC. Translation gives CAWSVTAGNQETQYF.